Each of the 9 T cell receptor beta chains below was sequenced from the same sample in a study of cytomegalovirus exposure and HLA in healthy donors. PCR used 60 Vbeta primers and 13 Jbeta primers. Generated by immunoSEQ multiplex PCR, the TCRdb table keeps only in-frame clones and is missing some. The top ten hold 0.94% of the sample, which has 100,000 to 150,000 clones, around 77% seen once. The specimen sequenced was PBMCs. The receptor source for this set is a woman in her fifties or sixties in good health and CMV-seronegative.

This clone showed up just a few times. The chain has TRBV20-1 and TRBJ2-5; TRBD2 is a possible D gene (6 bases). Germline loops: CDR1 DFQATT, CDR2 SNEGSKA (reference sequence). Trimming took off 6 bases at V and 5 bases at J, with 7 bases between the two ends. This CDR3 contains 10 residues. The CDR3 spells CSAGGETQYF. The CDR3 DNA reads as TGCAGTGCCGGAGGGGAGACCCAGTACTTC.

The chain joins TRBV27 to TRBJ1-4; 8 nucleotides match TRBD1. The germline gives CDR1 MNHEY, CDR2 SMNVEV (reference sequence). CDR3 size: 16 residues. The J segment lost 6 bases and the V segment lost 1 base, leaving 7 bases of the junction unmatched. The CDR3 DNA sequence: TGTGCCAGCAGTTTATACGCGGCAGGGGGCGATGAAAAACTGTTTTTT. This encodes CASSLYAAGGDEKLFF.

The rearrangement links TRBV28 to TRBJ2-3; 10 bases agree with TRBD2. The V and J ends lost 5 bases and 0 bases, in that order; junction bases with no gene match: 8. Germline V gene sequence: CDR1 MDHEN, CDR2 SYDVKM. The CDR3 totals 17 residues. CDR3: CASSTPGLATSTDTQYF. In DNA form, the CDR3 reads TGTGCCAGCAGTACCCCGGGACTAGCGACTAGCACAGATACGCAGTATTTT. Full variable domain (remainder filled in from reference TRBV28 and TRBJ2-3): DVKVTQSSRYLVKRTGEKVFLECVQDMDHENMFWYRQDPGLGLRLIYFSYDVKMKEKGDIPEGYSVSREKKERFSLILESASTNQTSMYLCASSTPGLATSTDTQYFGPGTRLTVL.

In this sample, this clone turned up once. The CDR3 DNA reads TGTGCCAGCAGCCCCGGGACTAGCTGGACCGGGGAGCTGTTTTTT. It codes for CASSPGTSWTGELFF. V and J are TRBV11-2 and TRBJ2-2; 9 bases are shared with TRBD2. CDR3 length: 15 residues. V shed 5 bases and J 5 bases; nucleotides not matched to a gene: 6. Germline CDR1 is SGHAT and CDR2 is FQNNGV. The whole variable domain, remainder taken from reference TRBV11-2 and TRBJ2-2, is EAGVAQSPRYKIIEKRQSVAFWCNPISGHATLYWYQQILGQGPKLLIQFQNNGVVDDSQLPKDRFSAERLKGVDSTLKIQPAKLEDSAVYLCASSPGTSWTGELFFGEGSRLTVL.

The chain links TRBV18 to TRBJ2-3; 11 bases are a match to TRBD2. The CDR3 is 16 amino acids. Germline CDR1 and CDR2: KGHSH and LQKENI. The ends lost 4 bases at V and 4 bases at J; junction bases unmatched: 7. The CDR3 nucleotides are TGTGCCAGCTCACTTTCTACTAGCGGGGGTGCAGATACGCAGTATTTT. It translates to CASSLSTSGGADTQYF.

The CDR3 sequence: CASTLPQGAGEAFF. The DNA for the CDR3 is TGTGCCAGCACCTTACCCCAGGGGGCGGGTGAAGCTTTCTTT. The chain uses TRBV28 and TRBJ1-1, with 8 bases that match TRBD1. CDR3 length equals 14 residues. With 7 bases clipped from V and 7 bases from J, the junction kept 11 bases outside the gene matches. The germline V gene encodes CDR1 MDHEN and CDR2 SYDVKM.

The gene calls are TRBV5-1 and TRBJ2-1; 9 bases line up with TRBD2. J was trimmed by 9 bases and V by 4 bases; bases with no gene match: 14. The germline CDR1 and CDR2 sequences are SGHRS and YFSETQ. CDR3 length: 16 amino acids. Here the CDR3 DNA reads TGCGCCAGCAGCCGACTAGCGGCGAGTCGGGGTAGTGAGCAGTTCTTC. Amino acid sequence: CASSRLAASRGSEQFF. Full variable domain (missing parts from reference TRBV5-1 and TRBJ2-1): KAGVTQTPRYLIKTRGQQVTLSCSPISGHRSVSWYQQTPGQGLQFLFEYFSETQRNKGNFPGRFSGRQFSNSRSEMNVSTLELGDSALYLCASSRLAASRGSEQFFGPGTRLTVL.

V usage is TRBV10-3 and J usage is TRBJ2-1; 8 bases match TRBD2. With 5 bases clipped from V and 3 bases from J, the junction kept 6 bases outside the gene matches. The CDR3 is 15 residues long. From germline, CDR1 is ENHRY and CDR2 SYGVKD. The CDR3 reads CAISLAGSIYNEQFF. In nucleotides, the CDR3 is TGTGCCATCAGTTTAGCGGGATCAATCTACAATGAGCAGTTCTTC.

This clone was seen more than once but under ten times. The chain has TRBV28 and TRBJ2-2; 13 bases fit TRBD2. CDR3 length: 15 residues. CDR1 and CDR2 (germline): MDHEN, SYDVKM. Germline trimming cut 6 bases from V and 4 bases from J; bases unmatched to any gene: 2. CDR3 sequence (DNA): TGTGCCAGCAGCAGACTAGCGGGGGGCACCGGGGAGCTGTTTTTT. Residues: CASSRLAGGTGELFF.